These 21 T cell receptor beta chains were sequenced from one sample in a study of shared clonotypes between healthy human individuals. TCRdb's copy holds only in-frame clones and misses some; the assay was immunoSEQ multiplex PCR. This sample has about 680,000 clones; around 73% occur once, and the top ten carry around 1.8%. The sequenced material came from memory CD4+ T cells sorted from blood. Subset denoted: CD45RA-negative fraction. These receptors were collected from a woman aged 30 to 39 in good health.

This clone was detected many times. The chain couples TRBV5-1 to TRBJ2-3, with 11 bases matching TRBD1. The CDR3 length is 15 residues. The V gene's germline CDR1 is SGHRS and CDR2 YFSETQ. The V gene end was trimmed by 3 bases and the J gene end by 2 bases; junction bases not matched to a gene: 2. The CDR3 reads CASSSGQGATDTQYF. In nucleotides, the CDR3 is TGCGCCAGCAGCTCCGGACAGGGGGCCACAGATACGCAGTATTTT.

This clone turned up a few times. The chain has TRBV11-3 and TRBJ2-2; TRBD2 agrees at 14 bases. V was clipped by 5 bases and J by 3 bases; unmatched bases: 11. The CDR3 is made up of 19 amino acids. The germline V gene has CDR1 SGHNT and CDR2 YENEEA. The chain's CDR3 is CASSPGDGTSGGHTGELFF. The CDR3 region has the DNA TGTGCCAGCAGCCCCGGAGATGGGACTAGCGGGGGACACACCGGGGAGCTGTTTTTT. Looking up the rest from reference TRBV11-3 and TRBJ2-2 gives the full variable domain: EAGVVQSPRYKIIEKKQPVAFWCNPISGHNTLYWYLQNLGQGPELLIRYENEEAVDDSQLPKDRFSAERLKGVDSTLKIQPAELGDSAVYLCASSPGDGTSGGHTGELFFGEGSRLTVL.

The V gene is TRBV7-9, the J gene TRBJ1-4, with TRBD1 matching 7 bases. In germline, CDR1 is SEHNR, CDR2 FQNEAQ (reference sequence). The CDR3 is made up of 16 amino acids. The ends lost 5 bases at V and 0 bases at J; junction bases unmatched: 6. CDR3 region: CASSPDRVATNEKLFF. The CDR3 DNA sequence: TGTGCCAGCAGCCCCGACAGGGTTGCAACTAATGAAAAACTGTTTTTT.

This clone has only a few counts. This chain links TRBV27 with TRBJ1-5, with D unresolved. Germline lookup yields CDR1 MNHEY and CDR2 SMNVEV (reference sequence). Trimming took off 6 bases at V and 2 bases at J, with 8 bases between the two ends. CDR3 size: 13 residues. The CDR3 loop reads CASRPAGNQPQHF. DNA for the CDR3: TGTGCCAGCAGACCGGCGGGCAATCAGCCCCAGCATTTT.

The table lists this clone with many counts. The V call is TRBV9, the J call TRBJ2-1; D gene ambiguous. Trimming shortened V by 3 bases and J by 0 bases, and 10 bases separated the two germline ends. CDR1 is SGDLS, CDR2 YYNGEE, per germline. There are 15 residues in the CDR3. The CDR3 is CASSAVVASYNEQFF. The CDR3 DNA sequence: TGTGCCAGCAGCGCCGTAGTCGCCTCCTACAATGAGCAGTTCTTC.

This chain links TRBV4-1 with TRBJ2-7, with TRBD1 identical over 7 bases. CDR3 length equals 12 residues. Germline CDR1 and CDR2: MGHRA and YSYEKL. Losses at the gene ends were 6 bases for V and 7 bases for J; bases not matched to a gene: 6. CDR3 residues: CASSRGPGEQYF. Written as DNA, the CDR3 is TGCGCCAGCAGTAGGGGGCCGGGAGAGCAGTACTTC.

The gene calls are TRBV6-5 and TRBJ2-3; no firm D call. The germline V and J ends were trimmed by 0 bases and 2 bases, with 12 bases remaining between them. CDR1 and CDR2 (germline): MNHEY, SVGAGI. This CDR3 contains 16 residues. This chain's CDR3 is CASSYSSRAYTDTQYF. The CDR3 DNA sequence: TGTGCCAGCAGTTACTCCTCCCGGGCGTACACAGATACGCAGTATTTT.

The chain is built from TRBV11-1 and TRBJ2-3; D gene ambiguous. Germline V gene lookup returns CDR1 SGHAT and CDR2 FQDESV (reference sequence). The V end lost 4 bases, the J end lost 0 bases, and 2 bases lay between the germline ends. The CDR3 loop spans 12 amino acids. CDR3 DNA: TGTGCCAGCAGCTCCAGCACAGATACGCAGTATTTT. Its translation is CASSSSTDTQYF.

This chain uses TRBV7-9 with TRBJ2-1; D is ambiguous. The CDR3 consists of 15 residues. CDR1 and CDR2 (germline): SEHNR, FQNEAQ (reference sequence). V was shortened by 2 bases and J by 0 bases, with 8 bases between the two germline ends. The CDR3 region has the DNA TGTGCCAGCAGCTTATGGGCGCGCTCCTACAATGAGCAGTTCTTC. As protein: CASSLWARSYNEQFF.

This clone was counted between two and nine times. The V gene is TRBV6-1, the J gene TRBJ2-7; D not resolved. Germline loops: CDR1 MNHNS, CDR2 SASEGT. This CDR3 has 13 amino acids. Trimming removed 3 bases from V and 1 base from J, with 7 bases in between. Here the CDR3 reads CASSESYSYEQYF. The CDR3 nucleotides are TGTGCCAGCAGTGAGTCGTATTCCTACGAGCAGTACTTC.

The chain couples TRBV28 to TRBJ2-5; 11 bases map to TRBD2. CDR1 is MDHEN and CDR2 is SYDVKM in the germline V gene. The length of the CDR3 is 14 residues. J gave up 13 bases and V 4 bases, and 11 bases lay outside the gene matches. In DNA form, the CDR3 reads TGTGCCAGCAGTTATAGCGGGAGGGGTCCCCCCCCGTACTTC. This translates into CASSYSGRGPPPYF. Drawing the rest from reference TRBV28 and TRBJ2-5, the complete variable domain is DVKVTQSSRYLVKRTGEKVFLECVQDMDHENMFWYRQDPGLGLRLIYFSYDVKMKEKGDIPEGYSVSREKKERFSLILESASTNQTSMYLCASSYSGRGPPPYFGPGTRLLVL.

This clone appeared many times. The gene calls are TRBV27 and TRBJ2-1; D unresolved. This CDR3 has 16 residues. Per germline, CDR1 MNHEY and CDR2 SMNVEV (reference sequence). V lost 5 bases to trimming and J lost 12 bases, with 26 bases between them. The CDR3 nucleotides read TGTGCCAGCAGTCCCATGGCCGCGGCCCAGGTGGTTTGGCAGTTCTTC. Its translation: CASSPMAAAQVVWQFF.

On this clone itself: One end of the junction varies from germline; a read error may be responsible. This sequence joins TRBV15 and TRBJ2-1, with 7 bases matching TRBD2. This CDR3 contains 13 residues. Germline V lookup: CDR1 LNHNV, CDR2 YYDKDF (reference sequence). The CDR3 sequence: CATSRVRTGGVIF. DNA for the CDR3: TGTGCCACCAGCAGAGTGAGGACGGGAGGTGTGATCTTC.

This clone has a handful of counts. The chain employs TRBV6-1 and TRBJ2-5; D tentatively fits TRBD1 or TRBD2 (6 bases each). Trimming shortened V by 4 bases and J by 5 bases, and 11 bases separated the two germline ends. The germline gives CDR1 MNHNS, CDR2 SASEGT. The CDR3 extends over 13 amino acids. The CDR3 DNA follows: TGTGCCAGCAGTGCACAGGGAGGTGAGACCCAGTACTTC. It is translated as CASSAQGGETQYF.

The chain joins TRBV27 to TRBJ2-2; 7 bases agree with TRBD1. CDR1 and CDR2 (germline): MNHEY, SMNVEV (reference sequence). The V segment lost 6 bases and the J segment 1 base; nucleotides outside the gene matches: 11. The CDR3 runs 17 residues. CDR3 bases: TGTGCCAGCAGCCGACCAATGGGACAGATGAACACCGGGGAGCTGTTTTTT. Protein product: CASSRPMGQMNTGELFF.

V usage is TRBV19 and J usage is TRBJ2-5; 9 positions match TRBD2. Germline CDR1 LNHDA, CDR2 SQIVND (reference sequence). The CDR3 loop spans 14 amino acids. Trimming at V came to 5 bases and at J to 4 bases, leaving 5 bases not matched to a gene. The CDR3 sequence: CASSGSSGIETQYF. The CDR3 nucleotides are TGTGCCAGTAGTGGGTCTAGCGGGATAGAGACCCAGTACTTC.

V and J are TRBV19 and TRBJ1-5; 10 nucleotides line up with TRBD1. Trimming took 10 bases from V and 0 from J; bases not matched to a gene: 9. The CDR3 runs to 16 residues. Germline V gene sequence: CDR1 LNHDA, CDR2 SQIVND (reference sequence). CDR3: CATRDRGIFSNQPQHF. The CDR3 DNA reads as TGTGCCACCCGGGACAGGGGAATTTTTAGCAATCAGCCCCAGCATTTT. The whole variable domain, remainder taken from reference TRBV19 and TRBJ1-5, is DGGITQSPKYLFRKEGQNVTLSCEQNLNHDAMYWYRQDPGQGLRLIYYSQIVNDFQKGDIAEGYSVSREKKESFPLTVTSAQKNPTAFYLCATRDRGIFSNQPQHFGDGTRLSIL.

The V and J genes are TRBV6-5 and TRBJ1-5; D is uncertain. In germline, CDR1 is MNHEY, CDR2 SVGAGI. This CDR3 spans 8 amino acids. Trimming took 5 bases from V and 14 from J, leaving 4 bases between them. CDR3: CASSLKHF. The CDR3, as DNA: TGTGCCAGCAGTCTCAAGCATTTT.

V usage is TRBV27 and J usage is TRBJ1-2, with D perhaps matching TRBD1 (5 bases). CDR3 length: 14 amino acids. Germline V gene sequence: CDR1 MNHEY, CDR2 SMNVEV (reference sequence). Trimming took off 0 bases at V and 8 bases at J, with 13 bases between the two ends. The CDR3, as DNA: TGTGCCAGCAGTTTATCGGGGCGCCGAGAAGGCTACACCTTC. Protein: CASSLSGRREGYTF.

The V and J genes are TRBV2 and TRBJ2-1; D unclear. This CDR3 has 14 residues. Trimming removed 7 bases at V and 4 bases at J, with 14 bases between. Per germline, CDR1 SNHLY and CDR2 FYNNEI. The CDR3 DNA is TGTGCCAGCACTGCATTGGTGGCTTACAATGAGCAGTTCTTC. The encoded protein is CASTALVAYNEQFF.

The chain is built from TRBV5-1 and TRBJ1-2; D is perhaps TRBD1 (5 bases). CDR1 is SGHRS and CDR2 is YFSETQ in the germline V gene. V lost 2 bases, J lost 5 bases, and 16 bases lay in between. This CDR3 is 15 amino acids long. CDR3 coding DNA: TGCGCCAGCAGCTTCCACTCCGGGACTACGTATGGCTACACCTTC. This sequence encodes CASSFHSGTTYGYTF.